This is a list of T cell receptor beta chains from one sample in a study of identical twins. TCRdb analysed the 5' RACE reads with MiXCR anew, one entry per CDR3 protein. Of fewer than 250,000 distinct CDR3 sequences in the sample, approximately 8.3% are singletons; the top ten hold less than 2%. This same sample was also part of a study on yellow fever vaccine responses in identical twins.

Sample: memory (CD45RO+) T cells sorted from blood. Receptors were obtained from a woman aged 18-29 years in good health. The CDR3 runs from the conserved cysteine through the conserved F or W. Each record gives: CDR3 protein, CDR3 DNA, CDR3 length, J gene, V gene, D gene, clone size. The D gene is left open where the match is weak. Size values are once, few and many counts, or a class for expanded clones, and some rows have none.

CTFCPPGLAGPKPTDTQYF,TGTACCTTCTGCCCTCCGGGACTAGCGGGCCCAAAGCCCACAGATACGCAGTATTTT,19,TRBJ2-3,TRBV2,TRBD2,-
CASSLVWQAGEQYF,TGTGCCAGCAGCTTGGTGTGGCAGGCCGGCGAGCAGTACTTC,14,TRBJ2-7,TRBV5-6,-,-
CASSYSDRASYGYTF,TGTGCCAGCAGTTACTCCGACAGGGCTAGCTATGGCTACACCTTC,15,TRBJ1-2,TRBV6-5,TRBD1,few
CASSFGQSSYEQYF,TGTGCCAGCAGCTTCGGACAGAGCTCCTACGAGCAGTACTTC,14,TRBJ2-7,TRBV3-1,-,-
CASSLGGGTGELFF,TGTGCCAGCAGCTTGGGAGGCGGGACCGGGGAGCTGTTTTTT,14,TRBJ2-2,TRBV5-5,-,many
CSARPNRGGRAEAFF,TGCAGTGCTAGACCCAATCGGGGGGGCAGAGCTGAAGCTTTCTTT,15,TRBJ1-1,TRBV20-1,-,-
CASSLPSGRYEQYF,TGTGCCAGCAGTCTGCCTAGCGGGAGATACGAGCAGTACTTC,14,TRBJ2-7,TRBV12-3/TRBV12-4,TRBD2,many
CASSHGTSGSSEQYF,TGTGCCAGCAGCCATGGTACTAGCGGGAGTTCCGAGCAGTACTTC,15,TRBJ2-7,TRBV4-2,TRBD2,many
CASSLGEGQGAQYF,TGTGCCAGCAGCTTGGGAGAGGGCCAGGGGGCCCAGTACTTC,14,TRBJ2-5,TRBV7-2,TRBD1,-
CRDRHRANYGYTF,TGCAGGGACCGACACAGAGCTAACTATGGCTACACCTTC,13,TRBJ1-2,TRBV29-1,-,many
CASSLGSGGHQETQYF,TGCGCCAGCAGCTTGGGTAGCGGGGGACACCAAGAGACCCAGTACTTC,16,TRBJ2-5,TRBV5-1,TRBD2,-
CASSIRPDAEAFF,TGTGCCAGTAGTATAAGGCCCGACGCTGAAGCTTTCTTT,13,TRBJ1-1,TRBV19,-,few
CASSQAGQVNEQFF,TGTGCCAGCAGCCAAGCGGGACAGGTGAATGAGCAGTTCTTC,14,TRBJ2-1,TRBV7-9,-,many
CASSRGLTGENEQFF,TGTGCCAGCAGCCGCGGGCTAACGGGAGAAAATGAGCAGTTCTTC,15,TRBJ2-1,TRBV7-6,-,-
CASSPGARFYNEQFF,TGTGCCAGCAGTCCGGGGGCTAGGTTCTACAATGAGCAGTTCTTC,15,TRBJ2-1,TRBV6-1,-,-
CATSLREVSYEQYF,TGTGCCACCAGCCTACGGGAGGTCTCCTACGAGCAGTACTTC,14,TRBJ2-7,TRBV24-1,TRBD2,few
CSRGDSRADTQYF,TGCAGTCGAGGGGACAGCAGGGCAGATACGCAGTATTTT,13,TRBJ2-3,TRBV20-1,TRBD1,-
CASSPITIGTGGDTGELFF,TGCGCCAGCAGCCCAATAACAATAGGGACAGGGGGCGACACCGGGGAGCTGTTTTTT,19,TRBJ2-2,TRBV5-1,TRBD1,many
CASSESGGAHEQYF,TGCGCCAGCAGTGAGTCGGGGGGCGCCCACGAGCAGTACTTC,14,TRBJ2-7,TRBV10-2,-,-
CASRGRMNTEAFF,TGTGCCAGTAGGGGACGGATGAACACTGAAGCTTTCTTT,13,TRBJ1-1,TRBV25-1,-,many
CSGSSGINEQFF,TGCAGCGGTTCTAGCGGCATCAATGAGCAGTTCTTC,12,TRBJ2-1,TRBV29-1,TRBD2,many
CASTATPPGSYEQYF,TGCGCCAGCACCGCCACGCCGCCGGGCTCCTACGAGCAGTACTTC,15,TRBJ2-7,TRBV5-1,-,few
CASRSSGNTEAFF,TGTGCCAGCAGGTCCAGCGGGAACACTGAAGCTTTCTTT,13,TRBJ1-1,TRBV28,-,few
CASSFTPNTEAFF,TGCGCCAGCAGCTTCACCCCGAACACTGAAGCTTTCTTT,13,TRBJ1-1,TRBV5-1,-,many
CASSSSGFSGDDTSYEQYF,TGTGCCAGCAGCTCCTCCGGATTTAGCGGAGACGATACATCCTACGAGCAGTACTTC,19,TRBJ2-7,TRBV11-1,-,many